This T cell receptor beta chain was identified during a study of T-cell reconstitution after alpha-beta-depleted transplantation in children. Study results and caveats: Several hundred rapidly expanded clones from non-depleted graft cells reportedly supplied alpha-beta T cells about two months post-transplant. The authors attributed T-cell counts and diversity one year after transplant mostly to newly produced T cells. Surviving recipient cells, namely T cells and thymic progenitors, were the source of high day-60 TCRbeta diversity in some patients.

V was pared by 7 bases and J by 8 bases, with 14 bases between. The CDR3 is 13 residues long. Worth noting for this clonotype: Its target is unknown.

The TCRbeta library incorporated unique molecular identifiers. TCRdb used MiXCR to reprocess the PCR reads, holding one entry per CDR3 protein. Of 550,000 to 600,000 distinct CDR3 sequences in the sample, roughly 24% were seen once. Sample: PBMCs, mostly from graft donor cells, taken 360 days after TCRalphabeta/CD19-depleted stem cell transplant. This chain links TRBV12-3 or TRBV12-4 with TRBJ1-4; D remains ambiguous. This receptor was obtained from a boy in the first two years of life who had a stem cell transplant for acute myeloid leukemia, so the T cells may come from the graft donor. CDR3 amino acids: CASTPGNEEKLFF. In DNA form, the CDR3 reads TGTGCCAGCACTCCCGGGAATGAAGAAAAACTGTTTTTT.